The rows below give T cell receptor beta chains drawn from one sample of a study of human T cells and chemical hapten exposure. Using its own MiXCR run on the RACE reads, TCRdb lists one record per CDR3 protein. The sample contains about 76,000 distinct CDR3 sequences, over 10% of which appear only once. Here the sequenced sample was whole blood, taken in connection with sensitization to the hapten diphenylcyclopropenone (DPC). All receptors derive from a woman in her forties or fifties with alopecia areata. Some clones in this sample may be carry-over from other donors' samples. The CDR3 runs from the conserved cysteine through the conserved F or W. The order of the fields is D gene, clone size, V gene, J gene, CDR3 protein, CDR3 DNA. A D gene is named only where the DNA matches it firmly. Clone size is not always given. Where it is, it says once, few, many or a class for expanded clones.

D gene: .; clone size: few; V gene: TRBV5-4; J gene: TRBJ1-4; CDR3 protein: CASSLVGDQYEKLFF; CDR3 DNA: TGTGCCAGCAGCTTGGTCGGGGATCAATATGAAAAACTGTTTTTT
D gene: .; clone size: few; V gene: TRBV7-2; J gene: TRBJ2-1; CDR3 protein: CASSSRYNEQFF; CDR3 DNA: TGTGCCAGCAGCTCCCGATACAATGAGCAGTTCTTC
D gene: TRBD1; clone size: few; V gene: TRBV5-1; J gene: TRBJ2-5; CDR3 protein: CASSLQGPGAQYF; CDR3 DNA: TGCGCCAGCAGCCTACAGGGGCCTGGGGCCCAGTACTTC
D gene: .; clone size: .; V gene: TRBV29-1; J gene: TRBJ1-4; CDR3 protein: CSVDETGRNEKLFF; CDR3 DNA: TGCAGCGTTGATGAAACAGGGCGAAATGAAAAACTGTTTTTT
D gene: TRBD1; clone size: .; V gene: TRBV2; J gene: TRBJ1-2; CDR3 protein: CASSSLTGANYGYTF; CDR3 DNA: TGTGCCAGCAGTTCCCTTACAGGGGCGAACTATGGCTACACCTTC
D gene: .; clone size: .; V gene: TRBV12-3/TRBV12-4; J gene: TRBJ1-1; CDR3 protein: CASSAFNTEAFF; CDR3 DNA: TGTGCCAGCAGTGCTTTCAACACTGAAGCTTTCTTT
D gene: TRBD1; clone size: few; V gene: TRBV5-1; J gene: TRBJ2-7; CDR3 protein: CASSFRTGQGYEQYF; CDR3 DNA: TGCGCCAGCAGCTTCCGGACAGGGCAGGGCTACGAGCAGTACTTC
D gene: .; clone size: .; V gene: TRBV20-1; J gene: TRBJ2-7; CDR3 protein: CSATRAGEQYF; CDR3 DNA: TGCAGTGCCACGCGGGCAGGCGAGCAGTACTTC
D gene: .; clone size: few; V gene: TRBV7-6; J gene: TRBJ1-4; CDR3 protein: CASSLGGPRREKLFF; CDR3 DNA: TGTGCCAGCAGCTTAGGGGGACCTCGAAGGGAAAAACTGTTTTTT
D gene: .; clone size: many; V gene: TRBV12-3/TRBV12-4; J gene: TRBJ2-2; CDR3 protein: CASRVYNTGELFF; CDR3 DNA: TGTGCCAGCAGGGTCTATAACACCGGGGAGCTGTTTTTT